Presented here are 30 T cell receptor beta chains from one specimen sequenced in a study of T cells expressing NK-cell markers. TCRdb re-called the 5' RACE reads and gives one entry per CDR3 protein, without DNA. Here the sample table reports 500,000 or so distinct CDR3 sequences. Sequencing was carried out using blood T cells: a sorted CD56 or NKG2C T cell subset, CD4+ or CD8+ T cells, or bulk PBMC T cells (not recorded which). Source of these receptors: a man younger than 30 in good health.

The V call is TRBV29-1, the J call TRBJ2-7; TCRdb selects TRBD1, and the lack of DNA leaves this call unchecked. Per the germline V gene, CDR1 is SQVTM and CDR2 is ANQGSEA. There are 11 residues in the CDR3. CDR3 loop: CSVQGAYEQYF.

The CDR3: CSEGGNYGYTF. The chain has TRBV20-1 and TRBJ1-2; TCRdb's D gene call, TRBD1, goes unchecked for lack of DNA. The CDR3 is 11 residues long. Germline V gene sequence: CDR1 DFQATT, CDR2 SNEGSKA (reference sequence).

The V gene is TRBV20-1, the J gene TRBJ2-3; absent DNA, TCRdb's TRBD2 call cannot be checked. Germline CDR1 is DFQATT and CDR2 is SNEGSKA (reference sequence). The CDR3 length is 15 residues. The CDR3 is CSARDWNGREDTQYF.

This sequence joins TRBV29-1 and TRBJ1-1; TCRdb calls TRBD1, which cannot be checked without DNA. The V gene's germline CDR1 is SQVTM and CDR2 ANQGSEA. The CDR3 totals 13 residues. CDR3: CSVVTGDNTEAFF.

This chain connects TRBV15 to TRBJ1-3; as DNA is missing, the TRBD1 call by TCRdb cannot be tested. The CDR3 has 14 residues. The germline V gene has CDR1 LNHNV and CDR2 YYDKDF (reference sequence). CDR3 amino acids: CATSRPGQGDTIYF.

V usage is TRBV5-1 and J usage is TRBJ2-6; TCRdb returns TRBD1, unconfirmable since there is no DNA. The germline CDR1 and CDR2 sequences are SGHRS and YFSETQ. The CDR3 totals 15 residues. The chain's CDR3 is CASIGGGAGANVLTF. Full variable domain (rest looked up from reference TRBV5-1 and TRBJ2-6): KAGVTQTPRYLIKTRGQQVTLSCSPISGHRSVSWYQQTPGQGLQFLFEYFSETQRNKGNFPGRFSGRQFSNSRSEMNVSTLELGDSALYLCASIGGGAGANVLTFGAGSRLTVL.

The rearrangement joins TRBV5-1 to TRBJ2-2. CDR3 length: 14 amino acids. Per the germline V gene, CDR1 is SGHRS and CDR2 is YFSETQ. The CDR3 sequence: CASSLEDRVGELFF.

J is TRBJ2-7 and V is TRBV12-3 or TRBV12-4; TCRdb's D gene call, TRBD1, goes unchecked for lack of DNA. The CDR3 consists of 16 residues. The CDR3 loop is CASSYTKTGKLYEQYF.

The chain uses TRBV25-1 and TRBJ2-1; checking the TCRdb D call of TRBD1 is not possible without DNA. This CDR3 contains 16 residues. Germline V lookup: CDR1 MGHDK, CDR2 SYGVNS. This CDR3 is CASSAPGTPEWVEQFF. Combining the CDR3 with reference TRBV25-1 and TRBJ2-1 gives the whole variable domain EADIYQTPRYLVIGTGKKITLECSQTMGHDKMYWYQQDPGMELHLIHYSYGVNSTEKGDLSSESTVSRIRTEHFPLTLESARPSHTSQYLCASSAPGTPEWVEQFFGPGTRLTVL.

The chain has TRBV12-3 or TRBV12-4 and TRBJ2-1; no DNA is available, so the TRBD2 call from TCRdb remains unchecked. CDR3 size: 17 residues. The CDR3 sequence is CASSFLESGLGYNEQFF.

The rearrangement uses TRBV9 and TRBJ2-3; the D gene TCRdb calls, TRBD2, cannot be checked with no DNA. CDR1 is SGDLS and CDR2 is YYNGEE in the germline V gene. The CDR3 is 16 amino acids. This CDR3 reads CASSVGTSPATDTQYF.

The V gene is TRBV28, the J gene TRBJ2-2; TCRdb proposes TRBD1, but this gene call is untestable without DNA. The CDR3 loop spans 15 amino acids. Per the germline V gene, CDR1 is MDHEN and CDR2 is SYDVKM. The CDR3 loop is CASLQGRSNTGELFF.

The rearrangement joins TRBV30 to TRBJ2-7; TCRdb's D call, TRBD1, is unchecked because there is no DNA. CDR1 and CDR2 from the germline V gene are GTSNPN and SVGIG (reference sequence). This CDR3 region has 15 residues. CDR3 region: CAWSELTGLDYEQYF. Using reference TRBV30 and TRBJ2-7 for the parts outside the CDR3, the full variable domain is SQTIHQWPATLVQPVGSPLSLECTVEGTSNPNLYWYRQAAGRGLQLLFYSVGIGQISSEVPQNLSASRPQDRQFILSSKKLLLSDSGFYLCAWSELTGLDYEQYFGPGTRLTVT.

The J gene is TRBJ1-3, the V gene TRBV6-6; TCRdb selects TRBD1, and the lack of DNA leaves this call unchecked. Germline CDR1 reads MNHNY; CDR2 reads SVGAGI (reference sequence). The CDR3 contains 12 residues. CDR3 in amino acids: CASTGAGNTIYF.

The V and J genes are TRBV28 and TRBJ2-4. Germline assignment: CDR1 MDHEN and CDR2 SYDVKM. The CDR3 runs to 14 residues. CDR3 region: CASSFRTVKNIQYF. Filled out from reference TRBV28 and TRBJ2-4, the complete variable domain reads DVKVTQSSRYLVKRTGEKVFLECVQDMDHENMFWYRQDPGLGLRLIYFSYDVKMKEKGDIPEGYSVSREKKERFSLILESASTNQTSMYLCASSFRTVKNIQYFGAGTRLSVL.

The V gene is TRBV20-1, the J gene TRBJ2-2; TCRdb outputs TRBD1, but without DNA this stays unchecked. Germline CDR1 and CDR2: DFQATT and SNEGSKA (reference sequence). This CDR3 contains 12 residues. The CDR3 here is CGFRGYTGELFF.

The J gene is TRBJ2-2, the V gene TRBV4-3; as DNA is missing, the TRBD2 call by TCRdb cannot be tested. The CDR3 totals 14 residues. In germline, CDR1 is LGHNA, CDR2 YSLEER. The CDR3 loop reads CASSQDGPDGELFF.

The chain's CDR3 is CASSYRDNYEQYF. This chain joins TRBV12-3 or TRBV12-4 and TRBJ2-7; absent DNA, TCRdb's TRBD1 call cannot be checked. The CDR3 is made up of 13 amino acids.

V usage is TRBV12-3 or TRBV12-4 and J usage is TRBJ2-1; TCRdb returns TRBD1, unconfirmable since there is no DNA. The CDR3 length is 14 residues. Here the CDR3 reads CASSLYGTPKEQFF.

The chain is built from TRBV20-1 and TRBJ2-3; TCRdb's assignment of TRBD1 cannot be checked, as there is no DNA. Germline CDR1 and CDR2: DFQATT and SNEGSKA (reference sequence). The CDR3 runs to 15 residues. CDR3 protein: CSALTDRGSTDTQYF.

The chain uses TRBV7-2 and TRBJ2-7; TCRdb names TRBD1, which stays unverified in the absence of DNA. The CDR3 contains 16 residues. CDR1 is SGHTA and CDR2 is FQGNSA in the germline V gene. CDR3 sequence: CASSLVLPPGAYEQYF.

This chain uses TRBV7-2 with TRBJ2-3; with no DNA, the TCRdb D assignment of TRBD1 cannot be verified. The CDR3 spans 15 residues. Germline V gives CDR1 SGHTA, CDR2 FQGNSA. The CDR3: CASSHNRGSVDTQYF. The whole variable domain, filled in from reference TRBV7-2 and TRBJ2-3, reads GAGVSQSPSNKVTEKGKDVELRCDPISGHTALYWYRQSLGQGLEFLIYFQGNSAPDKSGLPSDRFSAERTGGSVSTLTIQRTQQEDSAVYLCASSHNRGSVDTQYFGPGTRLTVL.

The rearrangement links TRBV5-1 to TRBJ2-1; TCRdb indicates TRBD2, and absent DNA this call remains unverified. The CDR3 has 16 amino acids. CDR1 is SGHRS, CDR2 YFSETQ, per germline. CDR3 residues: CASSFVVRVGAGEQFF.

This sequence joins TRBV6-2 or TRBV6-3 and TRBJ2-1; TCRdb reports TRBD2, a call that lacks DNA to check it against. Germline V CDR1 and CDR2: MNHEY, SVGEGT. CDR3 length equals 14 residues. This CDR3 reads CASTPAGGHNEQFF.

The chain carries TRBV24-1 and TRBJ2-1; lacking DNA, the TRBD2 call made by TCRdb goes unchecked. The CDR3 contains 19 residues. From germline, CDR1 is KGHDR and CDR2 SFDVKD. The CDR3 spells CATSGASGTLSSTYNEQFF.

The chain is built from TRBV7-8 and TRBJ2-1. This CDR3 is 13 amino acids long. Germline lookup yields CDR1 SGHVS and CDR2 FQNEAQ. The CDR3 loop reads CASSLINLGEQFF.

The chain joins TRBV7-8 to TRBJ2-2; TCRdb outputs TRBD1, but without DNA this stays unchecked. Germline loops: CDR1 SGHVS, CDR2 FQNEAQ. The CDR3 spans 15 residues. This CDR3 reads CASSSTGVNTGELFF.

This CDR3 reads CASSKARKNTEAFF. This rearrangement joins TRBV19 to TRBJ1-1. This CDR3 is built from 14 residues. Germline V gene data show CDR1 as LNHDA and CDR2 as SQIVND (reference sequence).

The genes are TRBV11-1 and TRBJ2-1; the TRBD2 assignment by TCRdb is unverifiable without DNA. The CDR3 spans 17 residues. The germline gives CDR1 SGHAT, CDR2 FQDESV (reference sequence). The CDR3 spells CASSLGTSGRVVDEQFF.

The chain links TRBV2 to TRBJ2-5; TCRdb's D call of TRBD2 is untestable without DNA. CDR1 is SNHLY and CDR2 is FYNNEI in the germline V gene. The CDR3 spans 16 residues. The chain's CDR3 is CASRGLAGTGRETQYF.